These T cell receptor beta chains were read from a single sample in a study of early T cells in non-severe SARS-CoV-2 infection. TCRdb reprocessed the 5' RACE reads via MiXCR and lists one record per CDR3 protein. The sample carries nearly 80,000 distinct CDR3 sequences, around 13% recorded once. Specimen: whole blood. The receptors here all came from an adult who was a healthcare worker with PCR-confirmed SARS-CoV-2 infection or an uninfected control (not recorded which). Both conserved end residues are part of each CDR3.

CDR3 protein: CASTESFSLRQYF; V gene: TRBV28; J gene: TRBJ2-7; CDR3 length: 13
CDR3 protein: CASSPPVGEQFF; V gene: TRBV12-3/TRBV12-4; J gene: TRBJ2-1; CDR3 length: 12
CDR3 protein: CASSLAGGVGNEQFF; V gene: TRBV27; J gene: TRBJ2-1; CDR3 length: 15
CDR3 protein: CSARDGLANEQFF; V gene: TRBV20-1; J gene: TRBJ2-1; CDR3 length: 13
CDR3 protein: CASSPGRGQPYEQYF; V gene: TRBV7-6; J gene: TRBJ2-7; CDR3 length: 15
CDR3 protein: CAWREGDRDHNEQFF; V gene: TRBV30; J gene: TRBJ2-1; CDR3 length: 15
CDR3 protein: CASRRAADSPYEQYF; V gene: TRBV28; J gene: TRBJ2-7; CDR3 length: 15
CDR3 protein: CASSPLDRGGYYGYTF; V gene: TRBV14; J gene: TRBJ1-2; CDR3 length: 16
CDR3 protein: CASSGRTEQETQYF; V gene: TRBV7-9; J gene: TRBJ2-5; CDR3 length: 14
CDR3 protein: CSVLRTQSYNEQFF; V gene: TRBV29-1; J gene: TRBJ2-1; CDR3 length: 14
CDR3 protein: CASWGLEGGELFF; V gene: TRBV6-6; J gene: TRBJ2-2; CDR3 length: 13
CDR3 protein: CASSSKYEQYF; V gene: TRBV7-2; J gene: TRBJ2-7; CDR3 length: 11
CDR3 protein: CASGSGGAIYEQYF; V gene: TRBV27; J gene: TRBJ2-7; CDR3 length: 14
CDR3 protein: CASSLVAGEDSDEQFF; V gene: TRBV7-2; J gene: TRBJ2-1; CDR3 length: 16
CDR3 protein: CASSPSGVWTGELFF; V gene: TRBV11-2; J gene: TRBJ2-2; CDR3 length: 15
CDR3 protein: CATSSQLAGGDYNEQFF; V gene: TRBV15; J gene: TRBJ2-1; CDR3 length: 17
CDR3 protein: CASRPRVVGEQFF; V gene: TRBV6-5; J gene: TRBJ2-1; CDR3 length: 13
CDR3 protein: CASSYSRRIYGYTF; V gene: TRBV6-2/TRBV6-3; J gene: TRBJ1-2; CDR3 length: 14
CDR3 protein: CASSAGPRDYYEQYF; V gene: TRBV5-5; J gene: TRBJ2-7; CDR3 length: 15
CDR3 protein: CASKRSRDRDTNEKLFF; V gene: TRBV19; J gene: TRBJ1-4; CDR3 length: 17
CDR3 protein: CASSLAGLSNQPQHF; V gene: TRBV6-2/TRBV6-3; J gene: TRBJ1-5; CDR3 length: 15
CDR3 protein: CASRTEAFF; V gene: TRBV6-2/TRBV6-3; J gene: TRBJ1-1; CDR3 length: 9
CDR3 protein: CASTRVTGIAFF; V gene: TRBV12-3/TRBV12-4; J gene: TRBJ1-1; CDR3 length: 12
CDR3 protein: CASSPDAGADDYEQYF; V gene: TRBV5-1; J gene: TRBJ2-7; CDR3 length: 16
CDR3 protein: CASSPGQIYSYNSPLHF; V gene: TRBV7-2; J gene: TRBJ1-6; CDR3 length: 17
CDR3 protein: CASSETVPTTPDTQYF; V gene: TRBV10-1; J gene: TRBJ2-3; CDR3 length: 16
CDR3 protein: CASSPVGGREQYF; V gene: TRBV7-2; J gene: TRBJ2-7; CDR3 length: 13
CDR3 protein: CAWSYTGSGNEQFF; V gene: TRBV30; J gene: TRBJ2-1; CDR3 length: 14
CDR3 protein: CASSELWGGYNEQFF; V gene: TRBV6-1; J gene: TRBJ2-1; CDR3 length: 15
CDR3 protein: CASSYDRPAEQFF; V gene: TRBV6-2/TRBV6-3; J gene: TRBJ2-1; CDR3 length: 13
CDR3 protein: CASSPESSSYNEQFF; V gene: TRBV18; J gene: TRBJ2-1; CDR3 length: 15
CDR3 protein: CASSVGGGDTQYF; V gene: TRBV9; J gene: TRBJ2-3; CDR3 length: 13
CDR3 protein: CASSLAPDRGREKLFF; V gene: TRBV7-2; J gene: TRBJ1-4; CDR3 length: 16
CDR3 protein: CASSQVGTSGINEQFF; V gene: TRBV4-3; J gene: TRBJ2-1; CDR3 length: 16
CDR3 protein: CASRPREYNEQFF; V gene: TRBV12-3/TRBV12-4; J gene: TRBJ2-1; CDR3 length: 13
CDR3 protein: CASSDFLTGLTEAFF; V gene: TRBV21-1; J gene: TRBJ1-1; CDR3 length: 15
CDR3 protein: CASSLVLAGGYTGELFF; V gene: TRBV27; J gene: TRBJ2-2; CDR3 length: 17
CDR3 protein: CASSSQWGGTPSEQYF; V gene: TRBV6-2/TRBV6-3; J gene: TRBJ2-7; CDR3 length: 16
CDR3 protein: CASSQEGSPLHF; V gene: TRBV5-4; J gene: TRBJ1-6; CDR3 length: 12